The 27 T cell receptor beta chains below all came from one sample that was sequenced in a study of T cell repertoires in cytomegalovirus infection. One entry per CDR3 protein results from TCRdb running MiXCR on the reads. This sample has 150,000 to 200,000 distinct CDR3 sequences, with roughly 19% found just once. Sample: PBMCs. These receptors originate from a human donor in good health (CMV status not recorded). Some clones in this sample may be carry-over from other donors' samples.

The rearrangement joins TRBV5-1 to TRBJ2-5; 9 bases are a match to TRBD2. The CDR3 loop spans 16 amino acids. CDR1 and CDR2 (germline): SGHRS, YFSETQ. The V gene end was trimmed by 0 bases and the J gene end by 3 bases; junction bases not matched to a gene: 6. Here the CDR3 reads CASSLGSGGSKETQYF. The CDR3 region has the DNA TGCGCCAGCAGCTTGGGTAGCGGGGGCAGTAAAGAGACCCAGTACTTC.

This clonotype was seen just once. This chain uses TRBV29-1 with TRBJ2-5; D is uncertain. The V gene lost 7 bases and the J gene lost 5 bases, with 11 bases spanning the gap. CDR1 is SQVTM and CDR2 is ANQGSEA in the germline V gene. The CDR3 consists of 11 residues. CDR3 coding DNA: TGCAGCGCCGTAAGGGTCGAGACCCAGTACTTC. It specifies CSAVRVETQYF.

This clonotype was found many times. This chain joins TRBV6-1 and TRBJ1-1; D might be TRBD1 (5 bases). Per the germline V gene, CDR1 is MNHNS and CDR2 is SASEGT. Trimming left V 6 bases short and J 4 bases short, with 18 bases between. The CDR3 consists of 15 residues. CDR3 sequence: CASSSDGREGTEAFF. CDR3 in DNA: TGTGCCAGCAGCTCAGACGGCAGGGAGGGCACTGAAGCTTTCTTT.

This clonotype has more than one count but fewer than ten. V usage is TRBV6-2 or TRBV6-3 and J usage is TRBJ2-7; D is unresolved. CDR1 and CDR2 from the germline V gene are MNHEY and SVGEGT. V lost 7 bases and J lost 2, with 15 bases in between. The CDR3 is 14 amino acids. The CDR3 loop reads CASTHSNGPYEQYF. In nucleotides, the CDR3 is TGTGCCAGCACCCATAGTAATGGGCCCTACGAGCAGTACTTC.

This clonotype was detected only once. This chain links TRBV7-9 with TRBJ2-7, with D perhaps TRBD1 or TRBD2 (5 bases each). The V end was cut by 5 bases, the J end by 3 bases, with 17 bases between. Germline V gene lookup returns CDR1 SEHNR and CDR2 FQNEAQ (reference sequence). CDR3 length: 15 amino acids. CDR3 loop: CASSRGEGKGYEQYF. CDR3 DNA: TGTGCCAGCAGCCGGGGAGAGGGGAAAGGCTACGAGCAGTACTTC. The full variable domain, completed using reference TRBV7-9 and TRBJ2-7, is DTGVSQNPRHKITKRGQNVTFRCDPISEHNRLYWYRQTLGQGPEFLTYFQNEAQLEKSRLLSDRFSAERPKGSFSTLEIQRTEQGDSAMYLCASSRGEGKGYEQYFGPGTRLTVT.

The chain combines TRBV12-3 or TRBV12-4 with TRBJ2-7; TRBD1 is a possible D gene (5 bases). The CDR3 sequence is 14 residues long. With 3 bases removed from V and 3 bases from J, the gap between germline ends came to 12 bases. This CDR3 is CASSFGQGNYEQYF. The CDR3 nucleotides are TGTGCCAGCAGTTTCGGGCAGGGTAACTACGAGCAGTACTTC.

A few counts support this clonotype. The chain employs TRBV10-2 and TRBJ1-2; D gene uncertain. With 0 bases removed from V and 4 bases from J, the gap between germline ends came to 18 bases. This CDR3 is built from 17 residues. Germline assignment: CDR1 WSHSY and CDR2 SAAADI. The CDR3 spells CASSESRSHLRIYGYTF. The CDR3 DNA reads TGCGCCAGCAGTGAGTCGCGTTCGCACCTACGGATCTATGGCTACACCTTC.

A few counts support this clonotype. This chain uses TRBV7-9 with TRBJ1-2; the D gene is possibly TRBD1 (5 bases). Germline assignment: CDR1 SEHNR and CDR2 FQNEAQ (reference sequence). The CDR3 totals 15 residues. Trimming left V 2 bases short and J 8 bases short, with 18 bases between. CDR3: CASSLLAVGGGGYTF. CDR3 in DNA: TGTGCCAGCAGCTTATTGGCCGTCGGGGGTGGCGGCTACACCTTC.

The chain uses TRBV4-2 and TRBJ1-1, with a weak D call TRBD1 (5 bases). Germline lookup yields CDR1 LGHNA and CDR2 YNFKEQ. The V and J ends lost 0 bases and 5 bases respectively, with 16 bases between them. This CDR3 region has 16 residues. Here the CDR3 DNA reads TGTGCCAGCAGCCAAGATCCCCAGGGCGTAGGGACTGAAGCTTTCTTT. Translated: CASSQDPQGVGTEAFF.

This chain connects TRBV10-3 to TRBJ1-3; D is undetermined. The length of the CDR3 is 15 residues. V was shortened by 3 bases and J by 0 bases, with 9 bases between the two germline ends. Germline V gene sequence: CDR1 ENHRY, CDR2 SYGVKD. The CDR3 sequence: CAISERSRSGNTIYF. The CDR3 DNA follows: TGTGCCATCAGTGAAAGGAGTCGCTCTGGAAACACCATATATTTT.

This clonotype has a count of ten or more. This chain connects TRBV6-5 to TRBJ1-5; D is possibly TRBD1 (5 bases). Trimming cost V 2 bases and J 5 bases, with 10 bases left between them. The CDR3 has 14 amino acids. Germline assignment: CDR1 MNHEY and CDR2 SVGAGI. CDR3 residues: CASSYVGPHQPQHF. The CDR3 region has the DNA TGTGCCAGCAGTTACGTGGGGCCCCATCAGCCCCAGCATTTT.

This clonotype has a handful of counts. V and J are TRBV19 and TRBJ2-3; no clear D. This CDR3 spans 13 amino acids. V lost 4 bases, J lost 4 bases, and 9 bases lay in between. CDR1 is LNHDA and CDR2 is SQIVND in the germline V gene (reference sequence). In DNA, the CDR3 is TGTGCCAGTAGTAGGGCTACCCCAGATACGCAGTATTTT. Its translation is CASSRATPDTQYF.

The chain carries TRBV2 and TRBJ2-4; the match to TRBD2 covers 9 bases. CDR1 and CDR2 from the germline V gene are SNHLY and FYNNEI. V was clipped by 3 bases and J by 1 base; unmatched bases: 10. CDR3 length: 18 amino acids. CDR3 sequence: CASSDGTSPLLAKNIQYF. CDR3 nucleotides: TGTGCCAGCAGTGATGGGACTAGCCCCCTCCTGGCCAAAAACATTCAGTACTTC.

The CDR3: CSARAPESLLYEQYF. DNA of the CDR3: TGCAGTGCTAGAGCCCCAGAAAGTCTCCTCTACGAGCAGTACTTC. The chain has TRBV20-1 and TRBJ2-7; no definite D call. Trimming pared 1 base from V and 3 bases from J, leaving 16 bases between. This CDR3 has 15 amino acids. Germline V lookup: CDR1 DFQATT, CDR2 SNEGSKA (reference sequence).

V gene TRBV27 combines with J gene TRBJ1-5, with D unclear. This CDR3 is 14 amino acids long. Germline CDR1 is MNHEY and CDR2 is SMNVEV (reference sequence). V dropped 6 bases and J dropped 7 bases, with 16 bases sitting between them. The CDR3 sequence: CASSLEDGRQPQHF. For the CDR3, the DNA is TGTGCCAGCAGCTTAGAGGACGGACGGCAGCCCCAGCATTTT.

V usage is TRBV4-1 and J usage is TRBJ1-1; 9 bases align to TRBD1. V trimming: 6 bases; J trimming: 4 bases; junction bases outside the gene matches: 6. This CDR3 has 14 amino acids. Germline CDR1 reads MGHRA; CDR2 reads YSYEKL. The CDR3 loop is CASSNTGGGTEAFF. The CDR3 region has the DNA TGCGCCAGCAGTAATACAGGGGGCGGCACTGAAGCTTTCTTT.

This clonotype is categorized as medium-sized. This sequence joins TRBV12-3 or TRBV12-4 and TRBJ2-2; 11 bases align to TRBD2. The trim removed 5 bases at V and 4 bases at J, leaving 3 bases unmatched. The CDR3 has 15 residues. The CDR3 sequence: CASSGLAGSTGELFF. DNA for the CDR3: TGTGCCAGCAGTGGACTAGCGGGTTCCACCGGGGAGCTGTTTTTT.

There are a few counts of this clonotype. The J gene is TRBJ2-1, the V gene TRBV6-2 or TRBV6-3; D may be TRBD1 or TRBD2 (5 bases each). The CDR3 covers 16 residues. CDR1 is MNHEY, CDR2 SVGEGT, per germline. V was trimmed by 5 bases and J by 0 bases, leaving 14 bases between them. CDR3 protein: CASSRLGDRSYNEQFF. The CDR3 DNA reads TGTGCCAGCAGTCGTCTCGGGGACCGCTCCTACAATGAGCAGTTCTTC.

As for this clonotype: Germline is not matched at one junction end, which may reflect a read error. The chain employs TRBV20-1 and TRBJ1-2; unclear D gene. This CDR3 comprises 15 residues. Germline V gene lookup returns CDR1 DFQATT and CDR2 SNEGSKA (reference sequence). The CDR3: CSARGGQVWDYGYTF. CDR3 DNA sequence: TGCAGTGCGAGAGGAGGGCAGGTTTGGGACTATGGCTACACCTTC.

CDR3 DNA sequence: TGTGCCAGCAGCTTTAGCGGGGGGGCCGGAGATACGCAGTATTTT. Translated, it gives CASSFSGGAGDTQYF. J is TRBJ2-3 and V is TRBV7-3; 11 bases line up with TRBD2. In germline, CDR1 is SGHTA, CDR2 FQGTGA. The CDR3 runs to 15 residues. Trimming removed 3 bases from V and 5 bases from J; junction bases left unmatched: 4.

CDR3 in amino acids: CASNPRAGSDTQYF. CDR3 bases: TGTGCCAGTAACCCTCGGGCAGGGTCAGATACGCAGTATTTT. The chain couples TRBV19 to TRBJ2-3; possible D gene TRBD1, 5 bases. Looked up from germline, CDR1 is LNHDA and CDR2 is SQIVND (reference sequence). The CDR3 totals 14 residues. V lost 7 bases and J lost 4, with 15 bases in between.

This clonotype was recorded a few times. The rearrangement links TRBV5-6 to TRBJ2-2; 9 bases fit TRBD1. Per the germline V gene, CDR1 is SGHDT and CDR2 is YYEEEE. The V segment lost 4 bases and the J segment 0 bases; nucleotides outside the gene matches: 10. The CDR3 length is 18 residues. The CDR3, as DNA: TGTGCCAGCAGCCCTTACAGGGGGCTTTGGCCGAACACCGGGGAGCTGTTTTTT. It yields the protein CASSPYRGLWPNTGELFF.

This clonotype was seen at least ten times. A junction end diverges from the germline sequence, so it may reflect a read error. V is TRBV7-9 and J is TRBJ1-6; D remains ambiguous. CDR1 SEHNR and CDR2 FQNEAQ come from the germline V gene (reference sequence). This CDR3 is 13 amino acids long. The CDR3 protein is CASSSSDNSPLHF. CDR3 nucleotides: TGTGCCAGCAGTTCCTCCGATAATTCACCCCTCCACTTT.

The table lists this clonotype with many counts. This chain connects TRBV7-2 to TRBJ2-5; TRBD2 matches 13 bases. The CDR3 runs to 14 residues. Trimming cost V 8 bases and J 2 bases; bases outside gene matches: 2. From germline, CDR1 is SGHTA and CDR2 FQGNSA. DNA for the CDR3: TGTGCCAGCGCGGGACTAGCGGGACAAGAGACCCAGTACTTC. Translating it yields CASAGLAGQETQYF.

Worth noting for this clonotype: A read error may be the cause here, since a much bigger clone is one base away. The rearrangement links TRBV28 to TRBJ2-7; D might be TRBD2 (5 bases). The J call is in doubt because the DNA end fits TRBJ2-1 better. The CDR3 runs 12 residues. CDR1 and CDR2 from the germline V gene are MDHEN and SYDVKM. The CDR3 sequence is CASRSSSYEQFF. In DNA, the CDR3 is TGTGCCAGCAGGTCTAGCTCCTACGAGCAGTTCTTC.

This clonotype showed up just a few times. The V call is TRBV28, the J call TRBJ2-5; D ambiguous. The CDR3 covers 14 residues. Trimming pared 2 bases from V and 2 bases from J, leaving 9 bases between. CDR1 MDHEN and CDR2 SYDVKM come from the germline V gene. CDR3 sequence (DNA): TGTGCCAGCAGTTTAAGAGCAGGACAAGAGACCCAGTACTTC. Translated, it gives CASSLRAGQETQYF.

This clonotype occurred many times. The chain links TRBV28 to TRBJ1-2, with a possible D match to TRBD1 (6 bases). Germline values: CDR1 MDHEN, CDR2 SYDVKM. Between the trimmed V and J ends, which lost 5 bases and 8 bases, there was a span of 12 bases. The CDR3 totals 12 residues. The CDR3 here is CASSNRVEGYTF. The DNA for the CDR3 is TGTGCCAGCAGTAACAGGGTTGAGGGCTACACCTTC.